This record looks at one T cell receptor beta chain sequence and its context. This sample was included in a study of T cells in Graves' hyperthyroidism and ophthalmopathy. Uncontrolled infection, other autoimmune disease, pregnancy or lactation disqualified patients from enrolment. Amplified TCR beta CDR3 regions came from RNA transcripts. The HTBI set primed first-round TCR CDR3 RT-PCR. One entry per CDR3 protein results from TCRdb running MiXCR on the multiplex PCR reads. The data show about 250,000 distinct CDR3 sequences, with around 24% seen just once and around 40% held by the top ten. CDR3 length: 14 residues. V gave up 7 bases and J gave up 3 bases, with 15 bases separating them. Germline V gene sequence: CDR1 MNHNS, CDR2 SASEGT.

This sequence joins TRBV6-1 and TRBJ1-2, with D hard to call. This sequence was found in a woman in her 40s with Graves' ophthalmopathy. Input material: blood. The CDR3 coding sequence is TGTGCCAGCACCCGGGTTGGGTCCGACTATGGCTACACCTTC. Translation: CASTRVGSDYGYTF.